This TCR beta chain was recorded in a study of blood T cell repertoires in COVID-19. The germline gives CDR1 SGHRS, CDR2 YFSETQ. This CDR3 contains 14 residues. Trimming removed 5 bases from V and 4 bases from J; junction bases left unmatched: 6. Authors' methods: The assay estimated nucleated cells by amplifying reference gene primers. Libraries were prepared by immunoSEQ multiplex PCR; TCRdb keeps only in-frame clonotypes and omits some of them. From that table come the V and J calls and clone size; the DNA was used to work out D and trimming. This table holds about 73,000 clones, 65% to 85% found once. The sample holds one count of this clone.

Sequencing used peripheral blood. The rearrangement joins TRBV5-1 to TRBJ2-3, with 8 bases aligning to TRBD2. The receptor was isolated from a woman in her sixties with acute or convalescent COVID-19. The CDR3 region is CASRRAGDADTQYF. The CDR3 DNA sequence: TGCGCCAGCAGACGAGCGGGAGATGCAGATACGCAGTATTTT.